This TCR beta chain was recovered during a study of blood T cell repertoires in COVID-19. Data came from immunoSEQ multiplex PCR; TCRdb stores just in-frame clones and leaves some out. The sample contains 25,000 to 30,000 clones, 70% to 90% of which appear only once. This CDR3 is 16 amino acids long. The junction had 12 bases not matched to a gene; V was cut back by 5 bases and J by 6 bases. Germline V gives CDR1 SGHTA, CDR2 FQGNSA. The material sequenced was peripheral blood. The receptor's source is an elderly woman with COVID-19, enrolled during active disease. The V gene is TRBV7-2, the J gene TRBJ1-5, with TRBD1 matching over 8 bases. Here the CDR3 reads CASSVGTGGLGQPQHF. CDR3 in DNA: TGTGCCAGCAGCGTCGGTACAGGGGGGTTAGGTCAGCCCCAGCATTTT.